The 11 T cell receptor beta chains below all came from one sample that was sequenced in a study of Graves' ophthalmopathy and Graves' hyperthyroidism. As the template, RNA transcripts were used to amplify TCR beta CDR3 regions. First-round RT-PCR employed HTBI primers, with a second-round multiplex PCR after it. TCRdb ran MiXCR on the multiplex PCR reads and lists one entry per CDR3 protein. The data contain around 1,200,000 distinct CDR3 sequences, about 38% of them seen just once; the ten biggest clones take up more than 9.5%. The specimen was peripheral blood or thyroid tissue (not recorded which). Receptors were obtained from an adult man with Graves' hyperthyroidism.

This clonotype was picked up many times. This chain joins TRBV24-1 and TRBJ2-2; 7 bases are a match to TRBD2. Trimming removed 7 bases from V and 7 bases from J; junction bases left unmatched: 8. Germline CDR1 KGHDR, CDR2 SFDVKD. The CDR3 is 14 amino acids. CDR3 amino acids: CATSRDGGSGELFF. The CDR3 region has the DNA TGTGCCACCAGCAGAGACGGCGGGAGCGGGGAGCTGTTTTTT.

The chain joins TRBV28 to TRBJ1-1, with 7 bases aligning to TRBD1. This CDR3 is built from 16 residues. Trimming removed 5 bases from V and 1 base from J; junction bases left unmatched: 10. Germline V gives CDR1 MDHEN, CDR2 SYDVKM. CDR3: CASSVGGGGTNTEAFF. As DNA, the CDR3 is TGTGCCAGCAGTGTAGGGGGCGGGGGGACGAACACTGAAGCTTTCTTT. Based on the CDR3 plus reference TRBV28 and TRBJ1-1, the full variable domain is DVKVTQSSRYLVKRTGEKVFLECVQDMDHENMFWYRQDPGLGLRLIYFSYDVKMKEKGDIPEGYSVSREKKERFSLILESASTNQTSMYLCASSVGGGGTNTEAFFGQGTRLTVV.

This clonotype was detected many times. The chain has TRBV9 and TRBJ1-4; 7 bases are shared with TRBD1. V was pared by 3 bases and J by 5 bases, with 7 bases of the junction left unmatched. Per germline, CDR1 SGDLS and CDR2 YYNGEE. The CDR3 has 15 residues. CDR3 region: CASSATGTANEKLFF. CDR3 nucleotide sequence: TGTGCCAGCAGCGCAACCGGGACAGCCAATGAAAAACTGTTTTTT.

This chain connects TRBV20-1 to TRBJ1-1, with D possibly being TRBD1 (5 bases). The CDR3 consists of 15 residues. The germline V gene encodes CDR1 DFQATT and CDR2 SNEGSKA (reference sequence). V lost 0 bases, J lost 8 bases, and 19 bases lay in between. The CDR3: CSARDLFRTDKEAFF. CDR3 in DNA: TGCAGTGCTAGAGATCTTTTTAGGACGGACAAAGAAGCTTTCTTT.

This clonotype was seen ten or more times. The CDR3 DNA follows: TGCAGCGCCCGGGACAGGGGACGAGAGCAGTACTTC. This encodes CSARDRGREQYF. The rearrangement links TRBV29-1 to TRBJ2-7; 10 positions agree with TRBD1. The CDR3 loop spans 12 amino acids. Germline trimming cut 7 bases from V and 7 bases from J; bases unmatched to any gene: 7. Germline V CDR1 and CDR2: SQVTM, ANQGSEA.

The chain is built from TRBV2 and TRBJ2-3; a possible D gene is TRBD2 (6 bases). Germline V gene lookup returns CDR1 SNHLY and CDR2 FYNNEI. The CDR3 has 13 residues. Trimming removed 3 bases from V and 3 bases from J, with 7 bases in between. This chain's CDR3 is CASSDAGTDTQYF. CDR3 DNA: TGTGCCAGCAGTGACGCGGGAACAGATACGCAGTATTTT.

The chain combines TRBV29-1 with TRBJ1-5, with D possibly TRBD1 on 6 matching bases. Germline assignment: CDR1 SQVTM and CDR2 ANQGSEA. The length of the CDR3 is 15 residues. Deletions cut 7 bases from V and 2 bases from J, with 18 bases between. The DNA for the CDR3 is TGCAGCGCGACCCCAGGGGCCGGTGGCAATCAGCCCCAGCATTTT. It codes for CSATPGAGGNQPQHF.

V usage is TRBV7-8 and J usage is TRBJ2-7; D may be TRBD2 (6 bases). The CDR3 runs 15 residues. Trimming pared 5 bases from V and 3 bases from J, leaving 17 bases between. CDR1 SGHVS and CDR2 FQNEAQ come from the germline V gene. The CDR3 bases are TGTGCCAGCAGCCCCCCGGGGGTTCTCGGCTACGAGCAGTACTTC. Protein sequence: CASSPPGVLGYEQYF.

This clonotype was observed a handful of times. The V and J genes are TRBV7-2 and TRBJ2-7, with TRBD2 identical over 7 bases. Germline lookup yields CDR1 SGHTA and CDR2 FQGNSA. The CDR3 is made up of 18 amino acids. The V and J ends lost 5 bases and 4 bases, in that order; junction bases with no gene match: 20. CDR3 in DNA: TGTGCCAGCAGCCAAGACCCCACCGTTTGGGGGGGGACTTACGAGCAGTACTTC. It is translated as CASSQDPTVWGGTYEQYF.

Notes on this clonotype: A single base separates this from a much larger clone, so it may be a read error. V and J are TRBV7-2 and TRBJ1-5, with TRBD1 matching over 7 bases. CDR3 length: 15 residues. The germline gives CDR1 SGHTA, CDR2 FQGNSA. J lost 6 bases, V lost 6 bases, and 11 bases had no gene match. CDR3 residues: CASRREEGAGQPQHF. The CDR3 DNA reads as TGTGCCAGCAGACGGGAGGAGGGGGCCGGTCAGCCCCAGCATTTT.

This clonotype was recorded once. The chain uses TRBV7-7 and TRBJ1-2; D remains ambiguous. Germline V gene data show CDR1 as SSHAT and CDR2 as FNYEAQ (reference sequence). The CDR3 runs 14 residues. The V gene lost 5 bases and the J gene lost 4 bases, with 14 bases spanning the gap. CDR3 DNA sequence: TGTGCCAGCAGCACGCTCGGGATGGGCTATGGCTACACCTTC. Its translation: CASSTLGMGYGYTF.